Listed below are T cell receptor beta chains from one sample, sequenced in a study of T cells in tumors and immune-related adverse events. Data came from immunoSEQ multiplex PCR; TCRdb stores just in-frame clones and leaves some out. The table has about 22,000 clones, approximately 90% seen once. Sequences were derived from lymph node tissue, sampled from a patient treated with anti-PD-1 therapy. These TCRs come from a female donor with metastatic renal cell carcinoma. Each CDR3 is given with its conserved first and last residue. Fields, in order: D gene, clone size, CDR3 length, V gene, J gene, CDR3 DNA, CDR3 protein. A D gene is named only where the DNA matches it firmly. Clone sizes are given selectively: once, few, many, or a class where the clone is expanded.

D: TRBD1
size: once
length: 13
V: TRBV5-1
J: TRBJ2-7
DNA: TGCGCCAGCAGCTCAGGACAGGGCTACGAGCAGTACTTC
CDR3: CASSSGQGYEQYF

D: NA
size: NA
length: 14
V: TRBV11-1
J: TRBJ2-2
DNA: TGTGCCAGCACCCTTAGGCAAAACACCGGGGAGCTGTTTTTT
CDR3: CASTLRQNTGELFF

D: NA
size: NA
length: 10
V: TRBV19
J: TRBJ1-2
DNA: TGTGCCAGTCAGGGAAACGGCTACACCTTC
CDR3: CASQGNGYTF

D: NA
size: NA
length: 16
V: TRBV7-6
J: TRBJ1-2
DNA: TGTGCCAGCAGCCTAGGGGCGGGAGGGACCCGCTATGGCTACACCTTC
CDR3: CASSLGAGGTRYGYTF

D: NA
size: NA
length: 14
V: TRBV6-1
J: TRBJ1-1
DNA: TGTGCCAGCAGTGAACTGCGGAGGAACGGAGATGCTTTCTTT
CDR3: CASSELRRNGDAFF

D: NA
size: NA
length: 13
V: TRBV15
J: TRBJ1-1
DNA: TGTGCCACTGGCAGGGGAGTGAACACTGAAGCTTTCTTT
CDR3: CATGRGVNTEAFF

D: NA
size: NA
length: 15
V: TRBV30
J: TRBJ1-4
DNA: TGTGCCTGGAGTGTAAGGGGGACGGTTAATGAAAAACTGTTTTTT
CDR3: CAWSVRGTVNEKLFF

D: TRBD1
size: NA
length: 16
V: TRBV6-6
J: TRBJ2-2
DNA: TGTGCCTCAATCCTCCGGGACAGGGGGGGCACCGGGGAGCTGTTTTTT
CDR3: CASILRDRGGTGELFF

D: TRBD2
size: NA
length: 18
V: TRBV10-2
J: TRBJ2-2
DNA: TGCGCCAGCAGCCCTCCGGGACTAGCGGAACAAAGGAGCGGGGAGCTGTTTTTT
CDR3: CASSPPGLAEQRSGELFF

D: TRBD2
size: NA
length: 17
V: TRBV5-4
J: TRBJ2-4
DNA: TGTGCCAGCAGCCCGGGACTAGCGGGGTTAGCCAAAAACATTCAGTACTTC
CDR3: CASSPGLAGLAKNIQYF

D: TRBD1
size: NA
length: 17
V: TRBV14
J: TRBJ2-2
DNA: TGTGCCAGCAGCCAGGACAGGGCGAAAATGAACACCGGGGAGCTGTTTTTT
CDR3: CASSQDRAKMNTGELFF

D: NA
size: NA
length: 15
V: TRBV18
J: TRBJ1-4
DNA: TGTGCCAGCTCACCACCCGGGGCCGCTAATGAAAAACTGTTTTTT
CDR3: CASSPPGAANEKLFF

D: TRBD2
size: NA
length: 16
V: TRBV5-1
J: TRBJ2-1
DNA: TGCGCCAGCAGCGCCCTGACTAGCGGGAGAAACAATGAGCAGTTCTTC
CDR3: CASSALTSGRNNEQFF